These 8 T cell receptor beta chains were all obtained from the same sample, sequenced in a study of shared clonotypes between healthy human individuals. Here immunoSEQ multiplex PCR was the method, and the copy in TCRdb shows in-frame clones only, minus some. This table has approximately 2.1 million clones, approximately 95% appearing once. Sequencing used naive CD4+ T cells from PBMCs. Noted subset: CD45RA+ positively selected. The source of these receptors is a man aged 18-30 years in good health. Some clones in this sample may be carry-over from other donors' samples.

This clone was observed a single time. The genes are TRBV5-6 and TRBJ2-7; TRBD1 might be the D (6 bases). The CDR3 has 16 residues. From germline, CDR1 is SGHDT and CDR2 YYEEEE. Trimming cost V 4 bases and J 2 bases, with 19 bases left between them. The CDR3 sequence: CASSQLGSGAPYEQYF. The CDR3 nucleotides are TGTGCCAGCAGCCAACTGGGGTCAGGGGCCCCCTACGAGCAGTACTTC.

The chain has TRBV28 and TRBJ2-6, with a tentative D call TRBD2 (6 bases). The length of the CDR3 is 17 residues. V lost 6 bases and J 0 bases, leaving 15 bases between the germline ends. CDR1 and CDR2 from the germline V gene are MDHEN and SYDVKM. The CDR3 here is CASRYRDSLSGANVLTF. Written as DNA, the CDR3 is TGTGCCAGCAGATACCGGGACTCACTCTCTGGGGCCAACGTCCTGACTTTC.

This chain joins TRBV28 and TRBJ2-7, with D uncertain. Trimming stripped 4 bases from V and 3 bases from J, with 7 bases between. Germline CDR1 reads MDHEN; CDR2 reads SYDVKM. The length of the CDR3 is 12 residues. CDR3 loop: CASSSAYYEQYF. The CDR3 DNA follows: TGTGCCAGCAGTTCCGCCTACTACGAGCAGTACTTC.

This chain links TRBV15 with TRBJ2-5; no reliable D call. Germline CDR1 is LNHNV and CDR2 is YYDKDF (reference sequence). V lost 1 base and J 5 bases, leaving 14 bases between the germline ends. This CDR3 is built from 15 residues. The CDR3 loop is CATSRAPAAGETQYF. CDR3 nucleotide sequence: TGTGCCACCAGCAGAGCCCCGGCAGCCGGGGAGACCCAGTACTTC.

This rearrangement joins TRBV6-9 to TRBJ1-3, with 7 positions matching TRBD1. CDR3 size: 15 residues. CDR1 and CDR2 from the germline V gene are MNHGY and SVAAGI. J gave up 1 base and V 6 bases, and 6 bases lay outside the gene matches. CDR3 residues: CASSVRQGSGNTIYF. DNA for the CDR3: TGTGCCAGCAGCGTAAGACAGGGTTCTGGAAACACCATATATTTT.

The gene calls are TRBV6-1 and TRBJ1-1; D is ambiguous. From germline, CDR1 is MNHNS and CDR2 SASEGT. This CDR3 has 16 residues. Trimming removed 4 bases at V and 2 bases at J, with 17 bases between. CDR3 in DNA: TGTGCCAGCAGTGTACGGCGCCCTCGTGAAAACACTGAAGCTTTCTTT. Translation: CASSVRRPRENTEAFF.

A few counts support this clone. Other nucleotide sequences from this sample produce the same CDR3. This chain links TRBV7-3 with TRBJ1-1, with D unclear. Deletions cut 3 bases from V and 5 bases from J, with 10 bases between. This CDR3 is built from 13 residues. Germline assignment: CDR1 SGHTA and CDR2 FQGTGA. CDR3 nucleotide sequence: TGTGCCAGCAGCTTGACGGCACGGACTGAAGCTTTCTTT. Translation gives CASSLTARTEAFF.

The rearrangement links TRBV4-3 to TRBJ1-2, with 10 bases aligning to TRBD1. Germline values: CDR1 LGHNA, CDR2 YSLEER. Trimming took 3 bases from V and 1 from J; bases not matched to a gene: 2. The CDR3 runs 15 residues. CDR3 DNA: TGCGCCAGCAGCCACAGGGACAGGGGTAACTATGGCTACACCTTC. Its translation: CASSHRDRGNYGYTF.